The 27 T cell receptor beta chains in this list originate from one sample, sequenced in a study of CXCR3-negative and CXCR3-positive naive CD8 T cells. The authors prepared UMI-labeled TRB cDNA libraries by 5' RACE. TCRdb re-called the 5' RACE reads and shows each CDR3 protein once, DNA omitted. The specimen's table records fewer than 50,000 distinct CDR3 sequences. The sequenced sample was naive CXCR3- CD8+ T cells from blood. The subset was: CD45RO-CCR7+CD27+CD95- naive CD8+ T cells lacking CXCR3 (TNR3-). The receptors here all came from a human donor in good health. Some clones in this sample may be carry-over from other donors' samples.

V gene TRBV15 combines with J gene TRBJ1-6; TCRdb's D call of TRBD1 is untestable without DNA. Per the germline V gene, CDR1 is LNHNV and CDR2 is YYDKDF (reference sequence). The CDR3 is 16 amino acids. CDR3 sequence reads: CATSTPGQGNNSPLHF.

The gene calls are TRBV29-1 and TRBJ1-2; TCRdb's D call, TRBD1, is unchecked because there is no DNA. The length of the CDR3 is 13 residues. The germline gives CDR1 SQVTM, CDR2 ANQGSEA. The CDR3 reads CSARGQGDYGYTF.

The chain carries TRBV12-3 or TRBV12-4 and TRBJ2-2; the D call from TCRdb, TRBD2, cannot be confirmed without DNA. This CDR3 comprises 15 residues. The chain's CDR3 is CASTHRQSGTGELFF.

CDR3 sequence reads: CASSPGLAGGNEQFF. This rearrangement joins TRBV27 to TRBJ2-1; without DNA, the TCRdb call of TRBD2 cannot be checked. The CDR3 has 15 residues. Germline CDR1 is MNHEY and CDR2 is SMNVEV (reference sequence).

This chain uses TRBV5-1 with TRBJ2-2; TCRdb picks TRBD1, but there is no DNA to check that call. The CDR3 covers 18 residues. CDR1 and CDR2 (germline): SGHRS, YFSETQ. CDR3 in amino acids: CASSFVEGGRFDTGELFF.

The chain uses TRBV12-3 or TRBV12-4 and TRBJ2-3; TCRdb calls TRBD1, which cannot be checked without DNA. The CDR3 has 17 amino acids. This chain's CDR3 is CASSSTHRGDSTDTQYF.

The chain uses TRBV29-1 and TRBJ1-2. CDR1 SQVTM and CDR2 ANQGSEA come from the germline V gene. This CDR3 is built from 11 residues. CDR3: CSVDDSYGYTF.

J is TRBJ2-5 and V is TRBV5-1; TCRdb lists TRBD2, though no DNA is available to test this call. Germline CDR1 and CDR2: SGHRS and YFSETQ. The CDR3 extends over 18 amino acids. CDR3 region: CASRNGLAGNQRQETQYF.

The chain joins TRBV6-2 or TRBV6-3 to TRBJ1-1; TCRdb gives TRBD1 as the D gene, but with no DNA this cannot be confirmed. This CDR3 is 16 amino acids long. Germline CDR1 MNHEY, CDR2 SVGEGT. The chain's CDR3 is CASSYSTETGEDEAFF.

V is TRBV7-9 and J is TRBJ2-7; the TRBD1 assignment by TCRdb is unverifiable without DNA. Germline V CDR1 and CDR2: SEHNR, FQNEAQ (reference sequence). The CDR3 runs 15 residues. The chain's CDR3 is CASSSQGGAVHEQYF.

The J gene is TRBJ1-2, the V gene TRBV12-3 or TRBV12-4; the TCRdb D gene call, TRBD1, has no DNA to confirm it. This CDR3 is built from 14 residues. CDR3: CASSLTGGDYGYTF.

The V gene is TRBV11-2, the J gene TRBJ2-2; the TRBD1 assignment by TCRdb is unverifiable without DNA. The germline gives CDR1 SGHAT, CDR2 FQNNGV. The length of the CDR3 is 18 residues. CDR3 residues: CASGHGIGGRPNTGELFF.

This CDR3 reads CSVRGGGADTQYF. The V call is TRBV29-1, the J call TRBJ2-3; with no DNA, the TCRdb D assignment of TRBD2 cannot be verified. Germline V CDR1 and CDR2: SQVTM, ANQGSEA. The CDR3 has 13 residues.

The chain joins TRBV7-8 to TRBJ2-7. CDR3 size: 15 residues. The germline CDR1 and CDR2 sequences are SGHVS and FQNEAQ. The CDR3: CASSLGPGGSYEQYF.

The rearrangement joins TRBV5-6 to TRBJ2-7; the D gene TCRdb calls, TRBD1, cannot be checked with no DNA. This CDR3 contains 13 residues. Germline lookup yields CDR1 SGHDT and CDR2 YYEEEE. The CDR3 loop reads CASSFQGNYEQYF. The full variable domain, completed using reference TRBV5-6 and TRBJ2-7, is DAGVTQSPTHLIKTRGQQVTLRCSPKSGHDTVSWYQQALGQGPQFIFQYYEEEERQRGNFPDRFSGHQFPNYSSELNVNALLLGDSALYLCASSFQGNYEQYFGPGTRLTVT.

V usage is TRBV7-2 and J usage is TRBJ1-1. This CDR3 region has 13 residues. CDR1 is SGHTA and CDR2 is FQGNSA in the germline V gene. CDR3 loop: CASSEEGNTEAFF.

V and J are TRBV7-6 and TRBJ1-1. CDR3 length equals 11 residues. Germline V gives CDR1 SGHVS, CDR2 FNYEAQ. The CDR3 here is CASVGNTEAFF.

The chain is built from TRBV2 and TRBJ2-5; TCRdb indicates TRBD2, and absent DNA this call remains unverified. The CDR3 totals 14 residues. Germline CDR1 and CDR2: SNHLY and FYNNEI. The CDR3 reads CASRGGLGPETQYF.

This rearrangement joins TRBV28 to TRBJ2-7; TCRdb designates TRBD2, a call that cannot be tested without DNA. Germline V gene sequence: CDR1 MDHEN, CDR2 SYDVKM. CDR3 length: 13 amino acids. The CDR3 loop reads CASRPLAGNEQYF.

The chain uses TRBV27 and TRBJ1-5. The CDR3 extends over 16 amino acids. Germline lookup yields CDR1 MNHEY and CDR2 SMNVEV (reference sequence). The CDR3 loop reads CASSLSALPSGQPQHF.

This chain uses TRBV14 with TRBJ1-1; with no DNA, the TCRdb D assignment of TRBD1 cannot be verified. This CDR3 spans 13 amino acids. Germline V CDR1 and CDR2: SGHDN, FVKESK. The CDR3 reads CASSLPGGAEAFF.

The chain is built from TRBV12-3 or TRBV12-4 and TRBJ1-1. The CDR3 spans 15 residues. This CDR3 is CASSFMSSMNTEAFF.

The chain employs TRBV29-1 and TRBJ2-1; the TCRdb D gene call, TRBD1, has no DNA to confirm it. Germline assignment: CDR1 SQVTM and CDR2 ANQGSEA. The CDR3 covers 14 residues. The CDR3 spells CSVEGQGVAYEQFF.

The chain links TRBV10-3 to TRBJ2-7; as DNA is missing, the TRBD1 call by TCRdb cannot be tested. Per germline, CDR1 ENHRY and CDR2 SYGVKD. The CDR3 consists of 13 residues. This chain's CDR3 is CAISETTGEEQYF.

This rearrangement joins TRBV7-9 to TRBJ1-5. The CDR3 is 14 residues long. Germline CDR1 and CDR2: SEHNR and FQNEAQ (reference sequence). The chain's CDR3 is CASSSTDRNQPQHF.

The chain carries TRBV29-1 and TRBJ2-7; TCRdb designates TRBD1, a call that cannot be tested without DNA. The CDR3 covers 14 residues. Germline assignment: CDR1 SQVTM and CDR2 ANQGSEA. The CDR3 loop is CSIHPPGQDYEQYF.

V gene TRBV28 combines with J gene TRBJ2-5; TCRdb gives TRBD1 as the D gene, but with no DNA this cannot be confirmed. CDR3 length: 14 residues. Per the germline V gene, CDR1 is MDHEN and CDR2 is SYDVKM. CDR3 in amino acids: CASRSGQGRETQYF. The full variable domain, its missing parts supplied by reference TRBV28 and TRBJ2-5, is DVKVTQSSRYLVKRTGEKVFLECVQDMDHENMFWYRQDPGLGLRLIYFSYDVKMKEKGDIPEGYSVSREKKERFSLILESASTNQTSMYLCASRSGQGRETQYFGPGTRLLVL.